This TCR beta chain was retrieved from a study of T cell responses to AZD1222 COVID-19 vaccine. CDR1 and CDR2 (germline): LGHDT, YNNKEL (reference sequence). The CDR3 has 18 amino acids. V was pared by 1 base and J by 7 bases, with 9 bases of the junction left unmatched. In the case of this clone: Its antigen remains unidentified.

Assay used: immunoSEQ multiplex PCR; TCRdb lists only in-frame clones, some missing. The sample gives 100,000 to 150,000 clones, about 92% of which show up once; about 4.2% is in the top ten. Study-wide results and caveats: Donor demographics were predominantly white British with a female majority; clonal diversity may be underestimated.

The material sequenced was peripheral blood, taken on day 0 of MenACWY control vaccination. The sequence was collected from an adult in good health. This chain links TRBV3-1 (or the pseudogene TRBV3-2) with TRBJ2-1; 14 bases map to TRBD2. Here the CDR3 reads CASSQGLAGGLDRNEQFF. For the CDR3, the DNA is TGTGCCAGCAGCCAAGGACTAGCGGGGGGGCTAGATAGGAATGAGCAGTTCTTC.